This TCR beta chain was profiled in a study of CD8+ T cells in alopecia areata (dated by TCRdb to the late 2010s). As for the study more broadly: Treated patients were enrolled in an open-label pilot trial of oral tofacitinib at 5 to 10 mg twice daily for moderate-to-severe alopecia areata. Tofacitinib was given for 6 to 18 months, followed by 6 months of follow-up off drug to assess delayed response and recurrence. The SALT score, which quantifies the percentage of affected scalp surface area, was used to measure disease severity in treated patients. In both human patients and the C3H/HeJ mouse model, the study applied high-throughput TCRbeta sequencing to look at T cell clonal expansion in alopecia areata. Scalp tissue and sorted CD4+ and CD8+ peripheral blood T cells from patchy and totalis/universalis alopecia areata patients and from healthy controls were covered by human TCRbeta sequencing. Biopsies were taken from tofacitinib-treated patients at baseline and at 4 and 24 weeks of treatment, and a later scalp biopsy was taken in several of the tofacitinib-treated patients. Scalp clonality was compared among normal scalp (n=4), patchy alopecia areata scalp (n=8), and alopecia totalis/universalis scalp (n=8). RNA was obtained with the PAXgene miRNA kit for fixed scalp, the miRNeasy kit for PBMCs, and the RNeasy kit for mouse skin. Amplification of TCRbeta CDR3 regions was done by immunoSEQ multiplex PCR using 35 Vbeta forward primers and 13 Jbeta reverse primers.

The CDR3 contains 15 residues, cysteine and phenylalanine counted. Only the CDR3 part of the read is kept: 45 bases, read in frame from the first base. V and J are truncated by 2 bases and 2 bases respectively, leaving an intervening sequence of 7 bases. For CDR1 and CDR2, the germline V gene lists SGHTA and FQGNSA. To prepare the library, the immunoSEQ multiplex PCR assay was applied. RNA was extracted from all samples and reverse transcribed into cDNA as template for TCR sequencing. First-strand cDNA was synthesized with SuperScript III using a 2:1 mix of oligo-dT and random hexamers. A synthetic immune receptor repertoire was used to assess amplification bias, and residual bias was removed computationally. In the source study's methods: Raw reads were preprocessed for error removal, and CDR3 was defined according to IMGT conventions as running from the conserved cysteine to phenylalanine. Clonality was calculated as 1 minus Shannon entropy normalized by log2 of the number of productive unique TCRs. Whether each scalp clone was CD4 or CD8 was inferred by checking scalp TCRbeta sequences against the CD4 and CD8 repertoires from sorted blood. Held by TCRdb, this immuneACCESS table contains in-frame sequences only and omits some clones. Under half of the omission traces to an unresolved V gene where checked; the cause of the rest is unknown. For V, J and clone size, that table is used; D and trimming come from the DNA. The sample has more than 200,000 clones on record, roughly 40% of them singletons. The ten most abundant clones make up over 2% of the sample.

What this sample's treatment or condition label stands for: oral pan-JAK inhibitor, 5-10 mg twice daily. Lesional scalp punch biopsies and peripheral blood were obtained from alopecia areata patients. PBMCs were isolated by density centrifugation and stained for CD3, CD4 and CD8, after which CD4+ and CD8+ T cells were sorted on a FACSAria. This clone was seen only a few times. Its target antigen remains unknown. No quality values exist for individual bases; no much larger clone is one base distant. Results the study describes overall, beyond this receptor: Compared with normal scalp, lesional scalp, particularly in alopecia totalis/universalis, had higher clonality and more expanded CD8+ clones, which suggests antigenic drive. Shared TCR sequences between patients were less evident than in mice, which may be partly attributable to HLA diversity in the patient population. Many expanded lesional clones persisted in scalp and blood during tofacitinib treatment, which may partly explain relapse after stopping treatment. Scalp TCR repertoire analysis is complicated because resident alphabeta T cells in normal human skin are also sequenced, whereas mouse skin is dominated by gammadelta T cells. The treated cohort was small, with a single nonresponder, so links between baseline CD8+ expansion and response need larger studies. Tofacitinib significantly decreased scalp clonality and the number of expanded CD8+ clones among the top 100 scalp clones.

The starting material was CD4+ T cells sorted from blood, obtained around week 36, from a patient treated with tofacitinib. This clonotype was obtained from a human donor with alopecia areata. The rearrangement joined TRBV7-2 to TRBJ2-6, with an unclear D gene assignment. Here is the DNA: TGTGCCAGCAGCTTACTTGTGACTGGGGCCAACGTCCTGACTTTC. Its amino acids are CASSLLVTGANVLTF.